Listed below are T cell receptor beta chains from one sample, sequenced in a study of monozygotic twins with inflammatory bowel disease. With the 5' RACE reads reprocessed, TCRdb shows one record per CDR3 protein and no DNA. The listing records 300,000 to 350,000 distinct CDR3 sequences. Sequenced: blood. Receptor source: a human donor with ulcerative colitis or Crohn's disease, or a healthy co-twin of an affected twin (not recorded which). The CDR3 runs from the conserved cysteine through the conserved F or W.

j_gene | v_gene | CDR3aa
TRBJ2-1 | TRBV7-2 | CASSLRSSGNNEQFF
TRBJ2-3 | TRBV20-1 | CSARPRTSGGNTQYF
TRBJ2-2 | TRBV5-1 | CASSSVRVLNGELFF
TRBJ2-7 | TRBV5-1 | CASSLHYEQYF
TRBJ2-3 | TRBV20-1 | CSAIHSRTDTQYF
TRBJ2-2 | TRBV7-2 | CASSYSGRDTGELFF
TRBJ2-1 | TRBV30 | CAGKPYNEQFF
TRBJ2-2 | TRBV28 | CASSQTGTSGPGELFF
TRBJ1-1 | TRBV6-5 | CATRAREITEAFF
TRBJ1-2 | TRBV5-1 | CASSPAGARYGYTF
TRBJ2-1 | TRBV7-3 | CASSTGESTEQFF
TRBJ1-3 | TRBV9 | CASSVATGNTINF
TRBJ1-2 | TRBV10-2 | CASSEGRDSYGYTF
TRBJ1-1 | TRBV7-9 | CASSLERLDDEAFF
TRBJ2-1 | TRBV6-2/TRBV6-3 | CASSYRIVNNEQFF
TRBJ2-3 | TRBV20-1 | CSGSGTGGPDTQYF